Included here is one T cell receptor beta chain sequence, with context. Its antigen is currently unknown. This record belongs to a study of CD8+ T cells in alopecia areata. Study conclusions and caveats: TCR sharing was clearer in mice than between patients, perhaps partly owing to patient HLA diversity.

Once RNA had been extracted, it was reverse transcribed into cDNA to act as the sequencing template. Using immunoSEQ multiplex PCR, the repertoire was profiled, and TCRdb retains in-frame clones only, with some absent. The sample consists of 95,000 to 120,000 clones, approximately 63% of them appearing once. Germline V gene sequence: CDR1 SEHNR, CDR2 FQNEAQ (reference sequence). There are 13 residues in the CDR3. Between the trimmed V and J ends, which lost 3 bases and 4 bases, there was a span of 9 bases. What was sequenced was CD8+ T cells sorted from blood. The receptor was isolated from a human donor in good health. This chain uses TRBV7-9 with TRBJ1-2; D perhaps matches TRBD1 (6 bases). CDR3 sequence: CASSLETGYGYTF. Here the CDR3 DNA reads TGTGCCAGCAGCTTGGAGACAGGCTATGGCTACACCTTC.